Detailed here is one TCR beta chain. Time point meaning: pre-treatment sample, taken before nivolumab and TIL therapy. CDR3 length equals 15 residues. Per germline, CDR1 SGDLS and CDR2 YYNGEE. Trimming took 0 bases from V and 0 from J; bases not matched to a gene: 1. The libraries were made with immunoSEQ v3. This table comes from immunoSEQ multiplex PCR, and its TCRdb copy is limited to in-frame clones, with some not included. The sample includes about 52,000 clones, approximately 79% of them seen just once. The data belong to a study of TIL therapy for anti-PD-1-resistant metastatic lung cancer. Study context: Several tumors were EGFR-mutant and two were ALK-rearranged. Tumors carried a median 1.5 non-synonymous mutations per megabase.

The TCR comes from a woman between 30 and 80 years old with non-small cell lung cancer. V usage is TRBV9 and J usage is TRBJ2-7, with 9 bases fitting TRBD1. The sample in question was blood, obtained at baseline. CDR3 bases: TGTGCCAGCAGCGTAGGGGGACAGGGCTCCTACGAGCAGTACTTC. It is translated as CASSVGGQGSYEQYF.